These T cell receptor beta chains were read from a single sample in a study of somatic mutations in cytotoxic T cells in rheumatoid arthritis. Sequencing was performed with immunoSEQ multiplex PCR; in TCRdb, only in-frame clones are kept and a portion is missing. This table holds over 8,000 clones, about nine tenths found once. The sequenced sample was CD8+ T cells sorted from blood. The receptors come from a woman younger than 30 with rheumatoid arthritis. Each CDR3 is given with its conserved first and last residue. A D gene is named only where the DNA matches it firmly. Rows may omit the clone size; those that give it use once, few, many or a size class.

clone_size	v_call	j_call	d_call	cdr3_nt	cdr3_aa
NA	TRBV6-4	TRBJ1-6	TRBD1	TGTGCCAGCAGTGACACAGGGGTCGGGAATTCACCCCTCCACTTT	CASSDTGVGNSPLHF
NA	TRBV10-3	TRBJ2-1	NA	TGTGCCATCAGTGAGTCGGACAGCAATGAGCAGTTCTTC	CAISESDSNEQFF
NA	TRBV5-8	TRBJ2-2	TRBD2	TGTGCCAGCAGCCTTAGCGGGTCCGGGGAGCTGTTTTTT	CASSLSGSGELFF
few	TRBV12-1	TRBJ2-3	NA	TGTGCCAGCAGCTTTGGGTTTTCGGCTAGTAGGGATACGCAGTATTTT	CASSFGFSASRDTQYF
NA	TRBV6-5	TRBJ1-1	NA	TGTGCCAGCAGTTACTCCCTAGCAGACAACACTGAAGCTTTCTTT	CASSYSLADNTEAFF
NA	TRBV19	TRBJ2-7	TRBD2	TGTGCCAGTACCCAACTAGCGGGGGGATCCGAGCAGTACTTC	CASTQLAGGSEQYF
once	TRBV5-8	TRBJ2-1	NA	TGTGCCAGCAGCTCCGTTTACAATGAGCAGTTCTTC	CASSSVYNEQFF
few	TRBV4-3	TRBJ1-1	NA	TGCGCCAGCAGCCAGCTCTCCGCAGAAATGAACACTGAAGCTTTCTTT	CASSQLSAEMNTEAFF
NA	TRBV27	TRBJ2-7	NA	TGTGCCAGCAGTTTTCTGGGAGAAGCCTACGAGCAGTACTTC	CASSFLGEAYEQYF
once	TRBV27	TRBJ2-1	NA	TGTGCCAGCAGTTTGACTGGTCATGAGCAGTTCTTC	CASSLTGHEQFF
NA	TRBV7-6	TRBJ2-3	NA	TGTGCCAGCAGCGATGCGGGAAGCACAGATACGCAGTATTTT	CASSDAGSTDTQYF
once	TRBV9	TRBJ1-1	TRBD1	TGTGCCAGCAGCGGGAGAGCCGGGACAGGGGCTGAAGCTTTCTTT	CASSGRAGTGAEAFF
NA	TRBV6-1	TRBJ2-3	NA	TGTGCCAGCAGTGCTACAGGGAGCATGTTGGATACGCAGTATTTT	CASSATGSMLDTQYF
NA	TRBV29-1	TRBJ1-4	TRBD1	TGCAGCGCCAAAGGCAGGGGGAATGAAAAACTGTTTTTT	CSAKGRGNEKLFF
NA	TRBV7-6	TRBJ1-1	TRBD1	TGTGCCAGCAGCGCCCTGGGACAGAATGTTATGAACACTGAAGCTTTCTTT	CASSALGQNVMNTEAFF
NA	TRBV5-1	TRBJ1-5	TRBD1	TGCGCCAGCAGCGCCACAGGGGACGGCAATCAGCCCCAGCATTTT	CASSATGDGNQPQHF
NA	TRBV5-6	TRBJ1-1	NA	TGTGCCAGCAGCTTGCCAGGGGAAAATACTGAAGCTTTCTTT	CASSLPGENTEAFF